These 28 T cell receptor beta chains were all obtained from the same sample, sequenced in a study of cytomegalovirus exposure and HLA in healthy donors. PCR amplification relied on 60 Vbeta primers (plus 13 Jbeta primers). Clones were read by immunoSEQ multiplex PCR, and TCRdb kept only the in-frame ones, dropping some. The sample has 120,000 to 150,000 clones, more than 70% seen once. Sequenced sample: PBMCs. These receptors were taken from a male donor in good health and CMV-seropositive.

This sequence joins TRBV11-3 and TRBJ2-1; 10 positions agree with TRBD2. The CDR3 length is 15 residues. Per germline, CDR1 SGHNT and CDR2 YENEEA. V lost 5 bases, J lost 8 bases, and 9 bases stayed unmatched. CDR3 nucleotides: TGTGCCAGCAGCAATCTAGCGGGAGAATGGGATGAGCAGTTCTTC. It codes for CASSNLAGEWDEQFF.

The V call is TRBV2, the J call TRBJ1-6; D remains unclear. V lost 3 bases and J 10 bases, leaving 16 bases between the germline ends. The germline V gene encodes CDR1 SNHLY and CDR2 FYNNEI. The CDR3 covers 15 residues. The CDR3 protein is CASSEGSGSHSPLHF. As DNA, the CDR3 is TGTGCCAGCAGTGAGGGCTCCGGGAGCCACTCACCCCTCCACTTT.

The chain couples TRBV29-1 to TRBJ2-1, with D possibly TRBD1 on 5 matching bases. CDR1 is SQVTM, CDR2 ANQGSEA, per germline. The CDR3 is made up of 13 amino acids. V was clipped by 6 bases and J by 4 bases, with 13 bases between them. In nucleotides, the CDR3 is TGCAGCGTCCGCGACAGTCTTTACAATGAGCAGTTCTTC. Translating gives CSVRDSLYNEQFF.

This clone showed up just once. CDR3 region: CASSRNRGQPQHF. The CDR3 coding sequence is TGCGCCAGCAGCAGAAACAGGGGGCAGCCCCAGCATTTT. The rearrangement uses TRBV5-1 and TRBJ1-5; 8 bases agree with TRBD1. The J segment lost 7 bases and the V segment lost 4 bases, leaving 4 bases of the junction unmatched. In germline, CDR1 is SGHRS, CDR2 YFSETQ. CDR3 length: 13 amino acids.

This chain links TRBV4-1 with TRBJ1-1; no firm D call. Germline assignment: CDR1 MGHRA and CDR2 YSYEKL. CDR3 length equals 14 residues. Trimming removed 1 base from V and 0 bases from J, with 6 bases in between. CDR3 sequence: CASSQAQLNTEAFF. CDR3 nucleotide sequence: TGCGCCAGCAGCCAAGCACAGTTGAACACTGAAGCTTTCTTT.

This clone showed up just once. Because the CDR3 is missing its conserved closing phenylalanine or tryptophan, this is likely a read error. Because the CDR3's place on the DNA is in doubt, the DNA is left out and the CDR3 is given as listed by TCRdb. The V and J genes are TRBV7-9 and TRBJ1-1. Ends included, the CDR3 has 13 residues. CDR1 is SEHNR and CDR2 is FQNEAQ in the germline V gene (reference sequence). The CDR3 loop is CASSWGGRRGPGA.

The CDR3 DNA is TGCAGCGTTCGTCAGGGATTAGAAGGAAATCAGCCCCAGCATTTT. Translating it yields CSVRQGLEGNQPQHF. The V and J genes are TRBV29-1 and TRBJ1-5; TRBD1 might be the D (5 bases). Germline lookup yields CDR1 SQVTM and CDR2 ANQGSEA. V shed 5 bases and J shed 4 bases, with 18 bases lying between them. CDR3 length: 15 amino acids.

This rearrangement joins TRBV11-2 to TRBJ2-7; D is possibly TRBD1 (5 bases). Germline values: CDR1 SGHAT, CDR2 FQNNGV. The CDR3 length is 12 residues. Trimming took 5 bases from V and 7 from J, leaving 12 bases between them. The CDR3 DNA reads as TGTGCCAGCAGCCAGAGCCAGGGAGAGCAGTACTTC. Translating gives CASSQSQGEQYF.

The CDR3, as DNA: TGCAGTGGGGGGCCGGGAAACATTCAGTACTTC. Translation gives CSGGPGNIQYF. The rearrangement links TRBV20-1 to TRBJ2-4, with D possibly being TRBD1 (6 bases). Germline V gives CDR1 DFQATT, CDR2 SNEGSKA (reference sequence). The CDR3 is 11 residues long. V shed 7 bases and J shed 6 bases, with 10 bases lying between them.

This clone was recorded a few times. This chain links TRBV4-1 with TRBJ2-2; TRBD2 matches at 9 bases. CDR1 MGHRA and CDR2 YSYEKL come from the germline V gene. J lost 4 bases, V lost 3 bases, and 6 bases had no gene match. This CDR3 comprises 16 residues. In DNA, the CDR3 is TGCGCCAGCAGCCAGTCTAGCGGGGTGATCACCGGGGAGCTGTTTTTT. Translating gives CASSQSSGVITGELFF.

The V gene is TRBV6-5, the J gene TRBJ2-1, with 8 bases that match TRBD2. Germline CDR1 MNHEY, CDR2 SVGAGI. V shed 2 bases, J shed 6 bases, and the junction held 9 bases outside the gene matches. The CDR3 totals 16 residues. CDR3 nucleotides: TGTGCCAGCAGTTACCTTTCCAGCGGGAGTGTCAATGAGCAGTTCTTC. Its protein is CASSYLSSGSVNEQFF.

The chain is built from TRBV4-3 and TRBJ2-1; D is possibly TRBD2 (5 bases). This CDR3 contains 16 residues. The germline V gene has CDR1 LGHNA and CDR2 YSLEER. The germline V and J ends were trimmed by 0 bases and 8 bases, with 17 bases remaining between them. This chain's CDR3 is CASSQDVSARGHEQFF. CDR3 coding DNA: TGCGCCAGCAGCCAAGATGTAAGCGCCAGAGGGCATGAGCAGTTCTTC.

This chain connects TRBV19 to TRBJ1-4, with D unresolved. CDR1 and CDR2 from the germline V gene are LNHDA and SQIVND (reference sequence). V lost 7 bases to trimming and J lost 8 bases, with 20 bases between them. The CDR3 covers 15 residues. CDR3 coding DNA: TGTGCCAGTAAAGTCGTTGGAACGGCGGGGGAAAAACTGTTTTTT. It encodes CASKVVGTAGEKLFF.

This chain connects TRBV28 to TRBJ2-7; 10 bases align to TRBD1. Looked up from germline, CDR1 is MDHEN and CDR2 is SYDVKM. The CDR3 runs to 14 residues. With V trimmed by 6 bases and J by 5 bases, 7 bases remained unmatched. The CDR3 spells CASSPGTGVHEQYF. The CDR3 DNA reads TGTGCCAGCAGCCCCGGGACAGGGGTCCACGAGCAGTACTTC.

This chain links TRBV6-5 with TRBJ2-7; TRBD2 might be the D (6 bases). The V end lost 6 bases, the J end lost 7 bases, and 10 bases lay between the germline ends. The germline V gene encodes CDR1 MNHEY and CDR2 SVGAGI. CDR3 size: 11 residues. The CDR3 DNA reads TGTGCCAGCAGCGAGAGCGGGGAGCAGTACTTC. Protein sequence: CASSESGEQYF.

The V gene is TRBV15, the J gene TRBJ2-5; a weak D match, TRBD1 (6 bases). Trimming stripped 2 bases from V and 5 bases from J, with 15 bases between. This CDR3 is built from 15 residues. Germline CDR1 and CDR2: LNHNV and YYDKDF (reference sequence). The CDR3 region is CATSRTTGIGETQYF. CDR3 nucleotides: TGTGCCACCAGCAGAACCACAGGGATTGGGGAGACCCAGTACTTC.

The chain joins TRBV11-2 to TRBJ1-2; D is ambiguous. From germline, CDR1 is SGHAT and CDR2 FQNNGV. The CDR3 extends over 16 amino acids. Trimming took 5 bases from V and 8 from J, leaving 24 bases between them. The CDR3 DNA sequence: TGTGCCAGCAGCACCCCCCGGGAGCTTCAGGTTAGGGGCTACACCTTC. This translates into CASSTPRELQVRGYTF.

This CDR3 reads CASRSQGGNEQFF. CDR3 DNA sequence: TGCGCCAGCAGGAGTCAGGGAGGGAATGAGCAGTTCTTC. The chain carries TRBV10-1 and TRBJ2-1; 7 bases align to TRBD2. The CDR3 is 13 amino acids. CDR1 is WNHNN and CDR2 is SYGVQD in the germline V gene (reference sequence). The junction had 6 bases not matched to a gene; V was cut back by 6 bases and J by 7 bases.

J is TRBJ2-7 and V is TRBV27, with D tentatively TRBD2 (6 bases). Germline V gene data show CDR1 as MNHEY and CDR2 as SMNVEV (reference sequence). With 3 bases removed from V and 0 bases from J, the gap between germline ends came to 15 bases. The CDR3 consists of 16 residues. CDR3 in amino acids: CASSLGLPRLSYEQYF. The CDR3 DNA reads TGTGCCAGCAGTTTGGGACTTCCCCGACTCTCCTACGAGCAGTACTTC.

The chain employs TRBV6-1 and TRBJ2-7; D possibly corresponds to TRBD2 (6 bases). CDR1 and CDR2 from the germline V gene are MNHNS and SASEGT. This CDR3 is 14 amino acids long. V lost 6 bases and J lost 4, with 16 bases in between. Here the CDR3 DNA reads TGTGCCAGCAGCCGCGGGACTGAAGATTACGAGCAGTACTTC. Translated: CASSRGTEDYEQYF.

There are a few counts of this clone. J is TRBJ2-3 and V is TRBV5-1; TRBD2 agrees at 12 bases. The CDR3 length is 17 residues. From germline, CDR1 is SGHRS and CDR2 YFSETQ. V shed 3 bases and J 5 bases; nucleotides not matched to a gene: 10. The CDR3 DNA sequence: TGCGCCAGCAGCTCCGGACTAGCGGGGCGGTTGGGAGATACGCAGTATTTT. Its protein product is CASSSGLAGRLGDTQYF.

The rearrangement joins TRBV4-3 to TRBJ2-7; TRBD2 is a possible D gene (6 bases). Germline-derived CDR1 and CDR2 are LGHNA and YSLEER. V was cut by 2 bases and J by 2 bases, with 10 bases left in between. CDR3 length: 14 residues. The CDR3 bases are TGCGCCAGCAGCCAATTTGCGGGGCCCTACGAGCAGTACTTC. This translates into CASSQFAGPYEQYF.

This chain connects TRBV7-9 to TRBJ2-7; D is perhaps TRBD1 (6 bases). Between the trimmed V and J ends, which lost 5 bases and 0 bases, there was a span of 8 bases. Germline loops: CDR1 SEHNR, CDR2 FQNEAQ (reference sequence). The CDR3 is 13 amino acids. CDR3: CASSLDSSYEQYF. CDR3 nucleotide sequence: TGTGCCAGCAGCCTGGACAGCTCCTACGAGCAGTACTTC.

V usage is TRBV4-1 and J usage is TRBJ1-4; TRBD1 might be the D (6 bases). Germline V gene lookup returns CDR1 MGHRA and CDR2 YSYEKL. The V and J ends lost 6 bases and 7 bases respectively, with 24 bases between them. The CDR3 loop spans 17 amino acids. CDR3 protein: CASSQLGVGGAGEKLFF. The DNA of the CDR3 is TGCGCCAGCAGTCAACTCGGGGTGGGGGGGGCTGGTGAAAAACTGTTTTTT.

The chain uses TRBV4-1 and TRBJ1-2; TRBD1 matches 9 bases. CDR1 MGHRA and CDR2 YSYEKL come from the germline V gene. V shed 0 bases, J shed 7 bases, and the junction held 15 bases outside the gene matches. The CDR3 spans 18 residues. The CDR3 loop is CASSQDGTGRGSFSGYTF. The CDR3 bases are TGCGCCAGCAGCCAAGATGGGACAGGGCGGGGGAGTTTCTCTGGCTACACCTTC.

This clone was found once. The chain has TRBV19 and TRBJ1-2; D might be TRBD1 (5 bases). The ends were cut back, 2 bases at V and 2 bases at J, with 12 bases in the middle. The germline gives CDR1 LNHDA, CDR2 SQIVND (reference sequence). This CDR3 region has 15 residues. In DNA form, the CDR3 reads TGTGCCAGTAGTATAATACAGGAAGGAAACTATGGCTACACCTTC. Amino acids: CASSIIQEGNYGYTF.

The chain's CDR3 is CASSIGTGVLTEAFF. CDR3 DNA sequence: TGTGCCAGTAGTATTGGGACAGGGGTGTTAACTGAAGCTTTCTTT. The chain combines TRBV19 with TRBJ1-1; 10 bases are a match to TRBD1. The length of the CDR3 is 15 residues. J was trimmed by 5 bases and V by 3 bases; bases with no gene match: 6. Germline CDR1 and CDR2: LNHDA and SQIVND (reference sequence).

This rearrangement joins TRBV7-9 to TRBJ2-7; a possible D gene is TRBD1 (6 bases). The length of the CDR3 is 14 residues. Trimming cost V 4 bases and J 3 bases, with 13 bases left between them. CDR1 and CDR2 (germline): SEHNR, FQNEAQ (reference sequence). CDR3 loop: CASSSATGFYEQYF. In DNA, the CDR3 is TGTGCCAGCAGCTCCGCGACAGGCTTCTACGAGCAGTACTTC.